This T cell receptor (beta chain) was captured in a study of T cell repertoires in aging, cancer and after chemotherapy. Study-wide background: Healthy donor repertoires were recorded over several months to years and showed clear clonal overlap.

The template was genomic DNA from peripheral blood, not RNA. This clonotype is medium-sized (0.01 to 0.1%) within its sample. The target antigen is unknown. General study findings and limits: Across the chemotherapy interval, each cancer cohort showed higher median generation probability, suggesting thymic rebound. In healthy donors, age-related TCR diversity loss mainly reflected lost richness. Untreated cancer patients had significantly lower blood TCR diversity than age-matched healthy donors.

The V end was cut by 3 bases, the J end by 2 bases, with 12 bases between. Germline loops: CDR1 LNHDA, CDR2 SQIVND (reference sequence). CDR3 length: 15 amino acids. A mixed TRB-A/B primer pool amplified rearranged TRB by multiplex touch-down PCR. TCRdb fed the multiplex PCR reads into MiXCR, producing one record per CDR3 protein. The data contain about 6,200 distinct CDR3 sequences, 25% to 30% of them singletons. This receptor was identified in a human donor in good health. The chain couples TRBV19 to TRBJ2-3; no firm D call. The sample taken for sequencing was blood. The CDR3 sequence: CASSIKASITDTQYF. The CDR3 nucleotides read TGTGCCAGTAGTATTAAGGCTAGTATCACAGATACGCAGTATTTT.